This TCR beta chain was obtained from a study of T cells in Graves' hyperthyroidism and ophthalmopathy. Study-level points and caveats: Ophthalmopathy, as predicted by the model, came a median around 7 months after the prediction.

The source material, RNA transcripts, was used to amplify TCR beta CDR3 regions. The study used the HTBI primer set for a first-round RT-PCR of the TCR CDR3. TCRdb fed the multiplex PCR reads into MiXCR, producing one record per CDR3 protein. The sample consists of some 210,000 distinct CDR3 sequences, 17% of them appearing once. The CDR3 is 13 amino acids. Germline lookup yields CDR1 SQVTM and CDR2 ANQGSEA. Germline trimming cut 4 bases from V and 4 bases from J; bases unmatched to any gene: 2. Regarding this clonotype: Its specificity is not known.

This TCR came from a man aged 50-60 years with Graves' hyperthyroidism. Sequenced input: blood. V usage is TRBV29-1 and J usage is TRBJ2-2; the match to TRBD1 covers 8 bases. The CDR3 reads CSVVTGGTGELFF. CDR3 coding DNA: TGCAGCGTTGTTACAGGGGGCACCGGGGAGCTGTTTTTT.